Here is one TCR beta chain with its context. Its matching antigen is unknown. Sample treatment: some 19 received Ad26.COV2.S at low or high dose, single or two shots; 5 received placebo; per-sample allocation not given. Samples were taken on day 63 after the first vaccine or placebo injection. At a Boston site, the person donating was an adult of 18-55 years. TCRdb's copy holds only in-frame clones and misses some; the assay was immunoSEQ multiplex PCR. The data show about 320,000 clones, with around 84% seen just once and more than 1.5% held by the top ten. J lost 0 bases, V lost 4 bases, and 9 bases had no gene match. Germline CDR1 LGHNA, CDR2 YNFKEQ. This CDR3 is 17 amino acids long. This record comes from a study of Ad26.COV2.S vaccination and SARS-CoV-2 variants. General observations from the study: Participants in the vaccine arm had higher spike-specific TCR breadth; placebo recipients had lower.

This chain uses TRBV4-2 with TRBJ1-3; 7 bases agree with TRBD1. Material: peripheral blood, obtained in a trial of Ad26.COV2.S vaccine versus placebo. This sequence was found in a person aged 18-65 years who received the Ad26.COV2.S COVID-19 vaccine or a placebo. CDR3 nucleotide sequence: TGTGCCAGCAGCCGAAATTCAGGGGGGGACTCTGGAAACACCATATATTTT. Translated, it gives CASSRNSGGDSGNTIYF.